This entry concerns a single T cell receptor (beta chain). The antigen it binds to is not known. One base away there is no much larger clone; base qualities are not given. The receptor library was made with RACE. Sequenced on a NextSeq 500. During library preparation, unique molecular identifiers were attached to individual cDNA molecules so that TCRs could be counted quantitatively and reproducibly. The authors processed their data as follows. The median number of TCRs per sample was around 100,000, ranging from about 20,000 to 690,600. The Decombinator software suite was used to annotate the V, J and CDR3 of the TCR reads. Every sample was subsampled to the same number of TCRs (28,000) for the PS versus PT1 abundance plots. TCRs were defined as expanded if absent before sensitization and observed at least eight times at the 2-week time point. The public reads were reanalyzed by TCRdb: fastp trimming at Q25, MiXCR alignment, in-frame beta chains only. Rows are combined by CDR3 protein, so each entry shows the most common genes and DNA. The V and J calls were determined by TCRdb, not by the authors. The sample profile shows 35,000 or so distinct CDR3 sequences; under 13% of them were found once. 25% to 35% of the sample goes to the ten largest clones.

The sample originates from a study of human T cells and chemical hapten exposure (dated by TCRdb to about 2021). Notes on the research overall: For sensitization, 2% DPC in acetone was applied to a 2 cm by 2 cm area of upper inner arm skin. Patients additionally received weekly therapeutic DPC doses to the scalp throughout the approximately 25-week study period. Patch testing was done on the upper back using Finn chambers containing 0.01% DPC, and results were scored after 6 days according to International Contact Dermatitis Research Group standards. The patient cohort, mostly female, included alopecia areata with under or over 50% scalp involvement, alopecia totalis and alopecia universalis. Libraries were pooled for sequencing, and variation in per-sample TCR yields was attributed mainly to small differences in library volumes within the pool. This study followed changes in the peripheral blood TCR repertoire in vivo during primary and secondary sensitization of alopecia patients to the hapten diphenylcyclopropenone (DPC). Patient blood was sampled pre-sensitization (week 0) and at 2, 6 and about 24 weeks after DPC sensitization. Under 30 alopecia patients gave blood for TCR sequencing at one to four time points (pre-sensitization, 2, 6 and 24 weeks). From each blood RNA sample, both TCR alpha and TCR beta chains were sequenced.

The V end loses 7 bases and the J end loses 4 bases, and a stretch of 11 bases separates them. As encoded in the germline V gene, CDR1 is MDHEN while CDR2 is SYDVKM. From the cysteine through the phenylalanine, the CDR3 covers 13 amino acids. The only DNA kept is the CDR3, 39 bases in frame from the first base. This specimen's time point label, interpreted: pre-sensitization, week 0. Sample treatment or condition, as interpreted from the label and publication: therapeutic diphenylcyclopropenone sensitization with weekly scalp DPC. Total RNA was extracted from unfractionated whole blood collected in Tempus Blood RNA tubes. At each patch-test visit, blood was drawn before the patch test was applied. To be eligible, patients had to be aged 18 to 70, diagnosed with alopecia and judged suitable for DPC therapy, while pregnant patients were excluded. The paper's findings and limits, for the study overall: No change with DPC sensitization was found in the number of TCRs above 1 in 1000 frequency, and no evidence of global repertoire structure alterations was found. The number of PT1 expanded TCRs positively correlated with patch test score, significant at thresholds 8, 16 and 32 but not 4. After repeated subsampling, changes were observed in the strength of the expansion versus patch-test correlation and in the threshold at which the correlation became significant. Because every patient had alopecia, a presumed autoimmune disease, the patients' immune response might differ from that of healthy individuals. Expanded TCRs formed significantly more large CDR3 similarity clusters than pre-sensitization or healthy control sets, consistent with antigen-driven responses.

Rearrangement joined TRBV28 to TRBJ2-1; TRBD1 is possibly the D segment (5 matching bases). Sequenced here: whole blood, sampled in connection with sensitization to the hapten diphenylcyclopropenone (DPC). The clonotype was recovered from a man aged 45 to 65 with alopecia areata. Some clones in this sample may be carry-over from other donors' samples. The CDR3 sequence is CASKGSAYNEQFF. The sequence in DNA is TGTGCCAGCAAGGGGTCAGCGTACAATGAGCAGTTCTTC.